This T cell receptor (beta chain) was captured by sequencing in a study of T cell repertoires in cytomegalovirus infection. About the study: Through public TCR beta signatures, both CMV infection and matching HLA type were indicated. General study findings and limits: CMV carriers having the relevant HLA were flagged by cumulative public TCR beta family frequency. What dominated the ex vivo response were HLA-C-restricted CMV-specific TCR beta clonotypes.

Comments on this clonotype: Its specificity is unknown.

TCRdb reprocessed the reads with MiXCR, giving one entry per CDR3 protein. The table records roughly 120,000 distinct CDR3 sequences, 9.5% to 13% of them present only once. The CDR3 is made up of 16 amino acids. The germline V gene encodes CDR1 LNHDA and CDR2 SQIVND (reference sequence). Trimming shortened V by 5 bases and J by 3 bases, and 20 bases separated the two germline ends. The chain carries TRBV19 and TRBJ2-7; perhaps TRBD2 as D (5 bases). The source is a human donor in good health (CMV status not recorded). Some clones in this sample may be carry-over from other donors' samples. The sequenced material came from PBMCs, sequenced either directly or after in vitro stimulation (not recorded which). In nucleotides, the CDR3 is TGTGCCAGTAGTCTTCGTGGAGGAGGAGTGTACTACGAGCAGTACTTC. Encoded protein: CASSLRGGGVYYEQYF.